This TCR beta chain was retrieved from a study of cytomegalovirus exposure and HLA in healthy donors (dated by TCRdb to about 2017). Notes on the research overall: According to an earlier analysis of a few hundred of the donors, about 179 million T cells yielded 90 million to 130 million unique TCR beta sequences and less than 300 Gb of sequence data. An early release that covered roughly 600 HLA-typed donors contained about 300 gigabases of sequencing data and 75 million to 100 million unique TCR sequences. Among the approximately 430 genotyped donors, about 83% belonged to the genetic ancestry cluster associated with self-reported Caucasian donors. The study was designed to test whether signatures of past pathogen exposure could be identified by cataloging public T cell receptors. The study used immunosequencing to profile the T cell repertoires of under 700 subjects and linked those repertoires to cytomegalovirus serostatus. Besides the first cohort of about 730 subjects, a separate validation cohort made up of roughly 120 different subjects was used. To predict cytomegalovirus infection status, the study brought together high-throughput TCR immunosequencing, statistical association of individual TCRs with disease status, and machine learning. A later analysis re-analyzed previously published TCR beta repertoires from hundreds of donors and added high-resolution HLA genotyping to study TCR occurrence patterns. Rather than drawing on any new phenotypic data, the later analysis identified candidate immune exposures from TCR beta sequences and the way those sequences occurred across donors. An earlier analysis of approximately 630 of the donors applied high-throughput TCR beta sequencing to assess whether each TCR beta V gene segment acted as functional or pseudogenic. Donor age, sex, ethnicity and CMV serostatus were compiled together with the repertoire data. A later genetic analysis used genome-wide SNP genotypes for about 65% of the 666 donors, treating that subset as a discovery cohort. Every repertoire in the discovery cohort had been generated on one and the same sequencing platform. HLA typing included class I and class II loci at four-digit resolution. Typing coverage differed by locus: A, B, C, DRB1 and DQB1 were typed in about 629-630 donors, DQA1 in approximately 520, DPA1 in some 570, and DPB1 in approximately 450. Because of strong linkage in the cohort, five DR-DQ haplotypes were treated as single units for association and clustering. On average, approximately 250,000 unique TCR beta nucleotide sequences were sequenced per donor among 398 genotyped donors of the cohort, with around 19% of those sequences being non-productive. The research as a whole found: Because the 87-base-pair reads could not distinguish some IMGT-functional V segments, including TRBV6-2 and TRBV6-3, those segments were excluded. A later analysis found that TCR association rates varied across HLA loci, with DRB1 alleles showing the most associated TCRs and HLA-C alleles the fewest. In vitro tests confirmed that a few of the cytomegalovirus-associated TCR beta chains recognize cytomegalovirus antigens. In the study, 150 to 200 TCR beta chains were listed as associated with cytomegalovirus. Cytomegalovirus status was reported to be diagnosed by the classifier with high specificity and sensitivity in both the original and validation cohorts. A later genetic analysis reported fewer N-insertions in productive TCRs among donors in an Asian-associated ancestry cluster than the 666-donor mean. CMV serostatus was the only immune exposure information available for the cohort. A further reported finding was that TCR beta sequences accurately predicted the HLA-A and HLA-B alleles for most subjects in the first cohort. Linkage disequilibrium might explain the correlated functional status among segregating V segments, but an unknown experimental factor could not be excluded. HLA typing was unavailable for some donors at each locus, so association tests used only the typed subset. When HLA alleles, especially DR and DQ, strongly co-occurred, attributing TCR associations to individual alleles was difficult. The earlier analysis of approximately 540 of the donors excluded roughly 16 rarely observed V segments, including chromosome 9 orphons, because counts were too low. According to a later analysis, parvovirus B19, influenza, CMV and Epstein-Barr virus appeared linked to several top co-occurrence clusters. A cluster of highly shared sequence variants was judged likely to be a technical artifact of the sequencing pipeline. Most TCR sequences were seen in very few donors, while some public TCRs were found in many individuals. Compared with equally common non-associated chains, HLA-associated TCR beta chains in a later analysis were more clonally expanded and had lower generation probabilities. Presence/absence analyses assumed roughly uniform sequencing depth across donors, an assumption that may not hold. In an earlier analysis of over 550 of the donors, most TCR beta V segments were observed in productive rearrangements about 90% or about 30% of the time, broadly matching IMGT annotations. In a later analysis, most CMV-associated TCR beta chains were found to appear HLA-restricted, with HLA associations seemingly driven largely by CMV exposure. The authors suggested that the approach could potentially be extended to other disease states and immunological phenotypes. This cohort had only TCR beta chains sequenced, and the lack of alpha or paired-chain data limited which features could be detected. In a later genetic analysis, a missense DCLRE1C variant was associated with V-gene and J-gene trimming of TCR beta chains, and the association was replicated in an independent cohort. At a false discovery rate of 0.05, a later analysis linked around 15,000 TCR beta sequences to specific HLA alleles.

Regarding this clone: It has no known antigen specificity. The input lacks base qualities; no much larger clone sits a single base away.

The CDR3 spans 17 residues, from the cysteine through the phenylalanine. The read is trimmed to its CDR3 DNA, 51 bases read in frame from base 1. Unmatched junction bases come to 7, with V trimmed by 3 bases and J by 2 bases. Sequences SGDLS (CDR1) and YYNGEE (CDR2) are obtained from the germline V gene. The cohort consisted of hundreds of healthy bone marrow donors. All cohort members were sampled while nominally healthy, although unrecorded immune exposures were likely present. The donor tested CMV seropositive and was one of the 289 seropositive cohort members. A peripheral blood sample was collected from each donor, and TCR beta sequencing was performed on peripheral blood mononuclear cells. The Qiagen DNeasy Blood Extraction Kit was used to extract genomic DNA from the blood cell samples. Receptor libraries were prepared by the immunoSEQ multiplex PCR assay. For the multiplex PCR, a mixture combining 60 forward primers for TCR Vbeta segments and 13 reverse primers for TCR Jbeta segments was used. A multiplex PCR assay on genomic DNA amplified the CDR3 region of rearranged TCR beta genes. The Illumina HiSeq System was used to sequence the amplified TCR beta libraries as 87-base-pair reads. In the original analysis: In a later analysis, tens of millions of unique TCR beta chains were counted across the approximately 620 repertoires, and approximately 9.9 million of these chains were shared by at least two donors. To remove PCR and sequencing errors, raw reads were error-corrected and collapsed into unique sequences using a nearest-neighbor algorithm that merged closely related sequences. Alignment of CDR3 sequences to IMGT reference sequences was used to assign V, D and J gene segments. For a sequence to be retained, at least a six-nucleotide match to both a V gene segment and a J gene segment was required. Rearrangements were called productive when the CDR3 lacked stop codons and stayed in frame with V and J; all others were non-productive. Following IMGT convention, CDR3 was defined as the stretch from the second conserved V-encoded cysteine up to the conserved J-encoded phenylalanine. In an earlier analysis of around 640 of the donors, sequences lacking an unambiguous match to a single V gene segment were excluded. An earlier analysis of approximately 590 of the donors classified V segments as functional when productive rearrangements were above 56.7% and as segregating when the standard deviation between donors was above 5%. To diagnose cytomegalovirus status from the catalog of TCR beta chain sequences, a statistical classification framework was built. In a later analysis, TCR nucleotide sequences were compared against IMGT/GENE-DB human TR gene sequences so that V and J genes could be assigned. The TCRdist pipeline was used in a later analysis to assign CDR3 sequences and most-parsimonious VDJ recombination scenarios. In a later analysis, each TCR beta chain was defined by its CDR3 amino acid sequence together with its V-gene family, and reads without a unique V-gene family were excluded. As a way to deal with suspected cross-contamination and a sequencing artifact, a later analysis dropped nearly 600 nucleotide sequences that were highly shared and had low generation probability. In a later analysis, a clonal expansion index was calculated for each public chain from normalized within-repertoire ranks of inferred template counts. In a later analysis, generation probabilities were computed using a VDJ recombination model fitted to out-of-frame rearrangements, and the results were checked against IGoR. A later analysis scored TCR-TCR, TCR-HLA and TCR-CMV co-occurrence with hypergeometric tests, applying a repertoire-size bias correction to TCR pairs. A later analysis estimated false discovery rates by permuting HLA or CMV assignments 20 times. In a later analysis, co-occurring TCRs were grouped using DBSCAN, and TCRdist sequence similarity was added for clustering within HLA-allele-positive subsets. Repertoires with fewer than 30,000 or more than 120,000 public chains were left out of co-occurrence clustering, as were four to six repertoires with anomalous nucleotide sharing. In its TCRdb copy, this immuneACCESS table keeps in-frame sequences only and misses some clones. Where compared with another copy, unresolved V genes explain less than half of these, and the others have no known cause. Clonal size and the V and J genes are those of that table, whereas D and trimming came from the DNA. This sample is represented by 150,000 to 200,000 clones; roughly 88% of them were singletons. Clones ranked in the top ten supply more than 0.95% of the sample.

Sequenced sample: PBMCs. The sequence derives from a girl aged 2 to 9 in good health and CMV-seropositive. The rearrangement joined TRBV9 to TRBJ2-3, with TRBD2 matching 12 junction bases. The sequenced DNA: TGTGCCAGCAGCGCACAACTAGCGGGAGGACCCACAGATACGCAGTATTTT. Translated, this is CASSAQLAGGPTDTQYF.